These 27 T cell receptor beta chains came from one sample sequenced in a study of T-cell memory formation after mild COVID-19. TCRdb called the 5' RACE reads again in MiXCR, with one record for every CDR3 protein. The table includes 560,000 or so distinct CDR3 sequences, approximately 15% detected once. Sequencing used PBMCs or a T cell subset sorted from them (not recorded which). The origin of the receptors is an adult woman who had mild COVID-19 (a few samples of this study predate the infection). Cell type and time point are not known.

The chain is built from TRBV19 and TRBJ1-2; D gene unclear. The V end lost 4 bases, the J end lost 4 bases, and 10 bases lay between the germline ends. Germline CDR1 and CDR2: LNHDA and SQIVND (reference sequence). The CDR3 length is 13 residues. The DNA of the CDR3 is TGTGCCAGTAGTAAAGGGAACAGCTATGGCTACACCTTC. It yields the protein CASSKGNSYGYTF.

The chain uses TRBV12-3 or TRBV12-4 and TRBJ2-3; 7 bases match TRBD2. The CDR3 loop spans 14 amino acids. J lost 2 bases, V lost 6 bases, and 5 bases had no gene match. The CDR3 spells CASSLLAVTDTQYF. The CDR3 DNA follows: TGTGCCAGCAGCCTGCTAGCGGTCACAGATACGCAGTATTTT.

This clonotype was seen a few times. The genes are TRBV4-2 and TRBJ1-2; no reliable D call. V was clipped by 6 bases and J by 1 base, with 12 bases between them. This CDR3 has 14 residues. Germline loops: CDR1 LGHNA, CDR2 YNFKEQ. The CDR3 nucleotides are TGTGCCAGCAGGGAATCGGGTCTTAACTATGGCTACACCTTC. Residues: CASRESGLNYGYTF.

This clonotype showed up just a few times. This chain uses TRBV7-8 with TRBJ1-2, with 7 bases matching TRBD1. The CDR3 sequence is 14 residues long. Germline values: CDR1 SGHVS, CDR2 FQNEAQ. V was clipped by 3 bases and J by 3 bases; unmatched bases: 4. CDR3 region: CASSFPGTDYGYTF. The DNA of the CDR3 is TGTGCCAGCAGCTTTCCCGGGACAGACTATGGCTACACCTTC.

In this sample, this clonotype turned up a few times. The V gene is TRBV6-5, the J gene TRBJ1-1; D perhaps matches TRBD1 (6 bases). This CDR3 comprises 15 residues. The V and J ends lost 6 bases and 1 base respectively, with 15 bases between them. The V gene's germline CDR1 is MNHEY and CDR2 SVGAGI. The CDR3 nucleotides read TGTGCCAGCAGCCGCGACAGGAACCGGAACACTGAAGCTTTCTTT. This sequence encodes CASSRDRNRNTEAFF.

This chain joins TRBV2 and TRBJ2-1; TRBD2 agrees at 14 bases. The length of the CDR3 is 15 residues. The V segment lost 5 bases and the J segment 6 bases; nucleotides outside the gene matches: 3. Germline V gives CDR1 SNHLY, CDR2 FYNNEI. The CDR3 protein is CASSRTSGRPNEQFF. Written as DNA, the CDR3 is TGTGCCAGCAGTCGGACTAGCGGGAGGCCCAATGAGCAGTTCTTC.

Of note for this clonotype: One end of the junction fails to match germline, which may point to a read error. The gene calls are TRBV27 and TRBJ2-3; D uncertain. The CDR3 has 14 residues. The germline V gene has CDR1 MNHEY and CDR2 SMNVEV (reference sequence). The CDR3 nucleotides read TGTGACAGCAGTACCCGGGCCGCCACAGATACGCAGTATTTT. Residues: CDSSTRAATDTQYF.

The rearrangement joins TRBV24-1 to TRBJ2-2; TRBD1 might be the D (6 bases). There are 15 residues in the CDR3. Per germline, CDR1 KGHDR and CDR2 SFDVKD. Deletions cut 7 bases from V and 2 bases from J, with 13 bases between. CDR3 region: CATSLGQINTGELFF. DNA of the CDR3: TGTGCCACCAGCCTTGGACAGATCAACACCGGGGAGCTGTTTTTT.

This clonotype was seen ten or more times. The gene calls are TRBV7-2 and TRBJ2-1; TRBD2 aligns across 9 bases. Germline V gene sequence: CDR1 SGHTA, CDR2 FQGNSA. This CDR3 comprises 15 residues. V lost 5 bases, J lost 6 bases, and 8 bases stayed unmatched. The CDR3 DNA follows: TGTGCCAGCAGCCCCCTAGCGGGGCCAACCAATGAGCAGTTCTTC. Translation gives CASSPLAGPTNEQFF. The variable domain in full, with the rest retrieved from reference TRBV7-2 and TRBJ2-1, is GAGVSQSPSNKVTEKGKDVELRCDPISGHTALYWYRQSLGQGLEFLIYFQGNSAPDKSGLPSDRFSAERTGGSVSTLTIQRTQQEDSAVYLCASSPLAGPTNEQFFGPGTRLTVL.

This clonotype was observed a few times. This rearrangement joins TRBV7-9 to TRBJ1-1; TRBD1 matches 7 bases. V gave up 4 bases and J gave up 1 base; unmatched junction bases: 3. Per the germline V gene, CDR1 is SEHNR and CDR2 is FQNEAQ (reference sequence). The CDR3 has 14 residues. The DNA of the CDR3 is TGTGCCAGCAGCTGGGACAGCTCGAACACTGAAGCTTTCTTT. Residues: CASSWDSSNTEAFF.

This clonotype was counted between two and nine times. This chain uses TRBV14 with TRBJ1-6, with D unresolved. Trimming shortened V by 5 bases and J by 9 bases, and 11 bases separated the two germline ends. Germline loops: CDR1 SGHDN, CDR2 FVKESK. This CDR3 region has 13 residues. CDR3 nucleotide sequence: TGTGCCAGCAGCATGGGCAGGACTTCACCCCTCCACTTT. Its protein product is CASSMGRTSPLHF.

This sequence joins TRBV20-1 and TRBJ1-6; perhaps TRBD1 as D (5 bases). The CDR3 has 15 residues. CDR1 DFQATT and CDR2 SNEGSKA come from the germline V gene (reference sequence). With 0 bases removed from V and 11 bases from J, the gap between germline ends came to 17 bases. The CDR3, as DNA: TGCAGTGCTAGAGATTCCGCGGGGCAGAACGCACCCCTCCACTTT. Its translation is CSARDSAGQNAPLHF.

This clonotype showed up many times. This chain joins TRBV14 and TRBJ2-2; the D is unclear. V dropped 3 bases and J dropped 1 base, with 3 bases sitting between them. The CDR3 is 13 amino acids. Germline-derived CDR1 and CDR2 are SGHDN and FVKESK. CDR3 residues: CASSQVNTGELFF. In DNA, the CDR3 is TGTGCCAGCAGCCAGGTGAACACCGGGGAGCTGTTTTTT.

The gene calls are TRBV9 and TRBJ2-7; weak D call: TRBD1 (7 bases). The V end lost 3 bases, the J end lost 2 bases, and 12 bases lay between the germline ends. Looked up from germline, CDR1 is SGDLS and CDR2 is YYNGEE. The CDR3 length is 14 residues. DNA of the CDR3: TGTGCCAGCAGCGCCCAGGGGGGAACCTACGAGCAGTACTTC. This sequence encodes CASSAQGGTYEQYF.

The chain links TRBV19 to TRBJ2-1; no firm D call. Germline V CDR1 and CDR2: LNHDA, SQIVND (reference sequence). Trimming took off 4 bases at V and 0 bases at J, with 10 bases between the two ends. The CDR3 is made up of 15 amino acids. CDR3 sequence (DNA): TGTGCCAGTAGTAGACTCCCCCTCTCCTACAATGAGCAGTTCTTC. Its protein product is CASSRLPLSYNEQFF.

The sample holds a few counts of this clonotype. This chain joins TRBV2 and TRBJ1-1, with TRBD1 matching 11 bases. CDR3 length: 15 amino acids. The junction had 8 bases not matched to a gene; V was cut back by 11 bases and J by 0 bases. Germline V CDR1 and CDR2: SNHLY, FYNNEI. CDR3: CAGRDRGWVNTEAFF. DNA of the CDR3: TGTGCCGGCCGGGACAGGGGGTGGGTGAACACTGAAGCTTTCTTT.

This clonotype appeared many times. Sequence at one end of the junction differs from germline and may be a read error. The chain carries TRBV12-3 or TRBV12-4 and TRBJ2-7; 12 bases align to TRBD2. The CDR3 is 15 amino acids. CDR3 loop: CASSLTSGSSYEQYF. The CDR3 coding sequence is TGCGCCAGCAGCTTGACTAGCGGGAGTAGCTACGAGCAGTACTTC.

The rearrangement joins TRBV15 to TRBJ2-5, with TRBD2 matching over 12 bases. CDR3 length equals 16 residues. Trimming cost V 5 bases and J 4 bases; bases outside gene matches: 8. CDR1 and CDR2 from the germline V gene are LNHNV and YYDKDF (reference sequence). CDR3 nucleotides: TGTGCCACCAGCCCCCGACTAGCGGGAGCGGGAGAGACCCAGTACTTC. It encodes CATSPRLAGAGETQYF.

The chain couples TRBV4-3 to TRBJ1-1; a possible D gene is TRBD1 (5 bases). Looked up from germline, CDR1 is LGHNA and CDR2 is YSLEER. The CDR3 runs to 15 residues. The V end was cut by 0 bases, the J end by 10 bases, with 18 bases between. In DNA form, the CDR3 reads TGCGCCAGCAGCCAAGAATCAATAGCGGGGGGAACAGCTTTCTTT. Translation gives CASSQESIAGGTAFF.

At least ten counts were recorded for this clonotype. This chain joins TRBV9 and TRBJ1-1, with D tentatively TRBD1 (5 bases). This CDR3 is 14 amino acids long. The germline V gene has CDR1 SGDLS and CDR2 YYNGEE. V lost 4 bases and J lost 5, with 15 bases in between. CDR3 nucleotides: TGTGCCAGCAGCTGGCAGGGTTCGGGAACTGAAGCTTTCTTT. Its protein is CASSWQGSGTEAFF.

This clonotype turned up a few times. V gene TRBV20-1 combines with J gene TRBJ1-5; tentatively, D is TRBD1 (5 bases). The CDR3 runs to 15 residues. V lost 3 bases, J lost 5 bases, and 17 bases lay in between. Germline V gives CDR1 DFQATT, CDR2 SNEGSKA (reference sequence). Written as DNA, the CDR3 is TGCAGTGCTAGGGGGGTTTTGGGGAGTGATCAGCCCCAGCATTTT. The encoded protein is CSARGVLGSDQPQHF.

This clonotype was picked up a small number of times. The chain links TRBV7-8 to TRBJ1-5; a possible D gene is TRBD1 (5 bases). From germline, CDR1 is SGHVS and CDR2 FQNEAQ. This CDR3 contains 14 residues. The V end lost 5 bases, the J end lost 1 base, and 9 bases lay between the germline ends. CDR3 DNA: TGTGCCAGCAGCCGGGACCGAAGCAATCAGCCCCAGCATTTT. It specifies CASSRDRSNQPQHF.

The sample holds many counts of this clonotype. This rearrangement joins TRBV12-3 or TRBV12-4 to TRBJ1-5; 7 bases match TRBD1. V was pared by 5 bases and J by 1 base, with 2 bases of the junction left unmatched. CDR3 size: 14 residues. DNA of the CDR3: TGTGCCAGCAGTCCAGGGGGAAGCAATCAGCCCCAGCATTTT. As protein: CASSPGGSNQPQHF.

This clonotype turned up a few times. The rearrangement links TRBV12-3 or TRBV12-4 to TRBJ1-2; D not certain. The CDR3 runs 13 residues. Trimming took 2 bases from V and 4 from J, leaving 8 bases between them. This CDR3 is CASSLSSTYGYTF. The CDR3 nucleotides are TGTGCCAGCAGTTTAAGCTCCACCTATGGCTACACCTTC.

The table lists this clonotype with many counts. V and J are TRBV2 and TRBJ2-1; 11 bases match TRBD2. This CDR3 is 14 amino acids long. V lost 6 bases and J lost 5; bases outside the gene matches: 3. CDR1 is SNHLY, CDR2 FYNNEI, per germline. In DNA, the CDR3 is TGTGCCAGCAGACCGGGACTAGCGGACAATGAGCAGTTCTTC. This gives the protein CASRPGLADNEQFF.

This chain joins TRBV7-3 and TRBJ2-1; TRBD2 matches 9 bases. The CDR3 loop spans 15 amino acids. Germline lookup yields CDR1 SGHTA and CDR2 FQGTGA. The V and J ends lost 3 bases and 7 bases, in that order; junction bases with no gene match: 7. The CDR3 loop reads CASSFSGRKDNEQFF. In nucleotides, the CDR3 is TGTGCCAGCAGCTTTAGCGGGAGAAAGGATAATGAGCAGTTCTTC. Looking up the rest from reference TRBV7-3 and TRBJ2-1 gives the full variable domain: GAGVSQTPSNKVTEKGKYVELRCDPISGHTALYWYRQSLGQGPEFLIYFQGTGAADDSGLPNDRFFAVRPEGSVSTLKIQRTERGDSAVYLCASSFSGRKDNEQFFGPGTRLTVL.

The chain has TRBV5-4 and TRBJ2-7; the match to TRBD2 covers 9 bases. The CDR3 runs 16 residues. With V trimmed by 2 bases and J by 2 bases, 8 bases remained unmatched. Germline loops: CDR1 SGHNT, CDR2 YYREEE (reference sequence). CDR3: CASSFSGRSRTYEQYF. CDR3 nucleotides: TGTGCCAGCAGCTTTAGCGGGAGAAGCAGGACCTACGAGCAGTACTTC.